This TCR beta chain emerged from a study of prognosis after radiotherapy for stage I lung cancer. Turning to the study itself: Tumor type comprised squamous cell carcinoma in seven patients and adenocarcinoma in around 13. The study, taken as a whole, reports: With medians of approximately 10,000 versus 7,000, unique TCR clone counts fell after stereotactic body radiation therapy.

CDR1 is MNHEY, CDR2 SVGAGI, per germline. The CDR3 consists of 16 residues. Disease was node-negative on CT and PET/CT in all patients; none had prior chemotherapy, radiotherapy or other malignancies. Genomic DNA yielded TCR beta CDR3, amplified by two-round multiplex PCR. First-round PCR used primers specific to each TRBV and TRBJ gene. A single record per CDR3 protein comes from TCRdb applying MiXCR to the multiplex PCR reads. The data hold about 15,000 distinct CDR3 sequences, with approximately 15% observed a single time. The sample holds a few counts of this clonotype. Its antigen remains unidentified. Since a much larger clone is just one base distant, this may be a read error.

The chain combines TRBV6-5 with TRBJ2-3; maybe TRBD2 (5 bases). The input for sequencing was PBMCs, taken before or after stereotactic body radiation therapy (not recorded which). This TCR came from a donor aged 50 or older with non-small cell lung cancer. The CDR3 bases are TGTGCCAGCAGTTACGGTTTCGGGGTAGCGTCAGATACGCGGTATTTT. Its translation: CASSYGFGVASDTRYF.